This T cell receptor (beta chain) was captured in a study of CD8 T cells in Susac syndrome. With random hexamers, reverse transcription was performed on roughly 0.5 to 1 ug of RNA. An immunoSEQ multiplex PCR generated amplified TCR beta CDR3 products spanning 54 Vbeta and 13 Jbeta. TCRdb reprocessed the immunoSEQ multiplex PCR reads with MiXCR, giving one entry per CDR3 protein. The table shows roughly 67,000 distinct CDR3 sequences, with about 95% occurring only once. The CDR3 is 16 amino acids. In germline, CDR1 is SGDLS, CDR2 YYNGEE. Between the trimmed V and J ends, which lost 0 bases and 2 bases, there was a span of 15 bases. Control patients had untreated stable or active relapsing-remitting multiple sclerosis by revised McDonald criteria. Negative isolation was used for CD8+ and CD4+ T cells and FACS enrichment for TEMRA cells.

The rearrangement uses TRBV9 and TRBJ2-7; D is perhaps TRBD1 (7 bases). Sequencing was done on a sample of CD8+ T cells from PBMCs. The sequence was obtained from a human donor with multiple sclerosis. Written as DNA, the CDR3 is TGTGCCAGCAGCGTAGATGGAGGGGGCGCCCCCTACGAGCAGTACTTC. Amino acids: CASSVDGGGAPYEQYF.